What follows are 22 T cell receptor beta chains derived from one specimen sequenced in a study of quantifying T cell responses using KT2 cells. On the study more broadly: RNA was reverse transcribed with TCR alpha and beta constant-region primers.

Each cDNA got a UMI-containing oligo ligated at its 3' end. The first PCR ran around 4 cycles with an equimolar RC1.1 and RC1.2 beta primer mix. TCRdb passed the UMI-ligation and nested PCR reads through MiXCR, listing each CDR3 protein once. The sample yields some 50,000 distinct CDR3 sequences, roughly 10% seen once. The sample consisted of PBMCs spiked with cells of the T cell clone KT2. The source of these receptors is a human donor.

This clonotype has only a few counts. The rearrangement links TRBV5-1 to TRBJ1-6, with D possibly being TRBD1 (6 bases). The CDR3 runs to 14 residues. Trimming took off 4 bases at V and 7 bases at J, with 12 bases between the two ends. Germline V gene sequence: CDR1 SGHRS, CDR2 YFSETQ. The CDR3 DNA is TGCGCCAGCAGCGCCGGACAGCCGAATTCACCCCTCCACTTT. Translating it yields CASSAGQPNSPLHF.

The chain is built from TRBV4-2 and TRBJ2-4, with D possibly being TRBD2 (6 bases). The germline CDR1 and CDR2 sequences are LGHNA and YNFKEQ. Between the trimmed V and J ends, which lost 1 base and 0 bases, there was a span of 16 bases. The CDR3 has 18 residues. CDR3 residues: CASSQGGSGNIAKNIQYF. CDR3 nucleotide sequence: TGTGCCAGCAGCCAAGGGGGTAGCGGAAATATAGCCAAAAACATTCAGTACTTC.

This clonotype was detected only a few times. V and J are TRBV25-1 and TRBJ2-5, with 9 bases fitting TRBD2. V trimming: 0 bases; J trimming: 5 bases; junction bases outside the gene matches: 4. This CDR3 has 15 residues. CDR1 MGHDK and CDR2 SYGVNS come from the germline V gene. This CDR3 reads CASSEYSGRRETQYF. The CDR3 nucleotides are TGTGCCAGCAGTGAATATAGCGGGAGAAGGGAGACCCAGTACTTC.

The gene calls are TRBV7-9 and TRBJ2-1; D gene uncertain. CDR3 length: 13 residues. CDR1 SEHNR and CDR2 FQNEAQ come from the germline V gene (reference sequence). V was pared by 6 bases and J by 14 bases, with 20 bases between. The CDR3 DNA is TGTGCCAGCAGTCAATCAACTGAGCGAGCAAAGTTCTTC. It encodes CASSQSTERAKFF. The whole variable domain, filled in from reference TRBV7-9 and TRBJ2-1, reads DTGVSQNPRHKITKRGQNVTFRCDPISEHNRLYWYRQTLGQGPEFLTYFQNEAQLEKSRLLSDRFSAERPKGSFSTLEIQRTEQGDSAMYLCASSQSTERAKFFGPGTRLTVL.

This sequence joins TRBV6-2 or TRBV6-3 and TRBJ1-1, with a tentative D call TRBD1 (5 bases). CDR1 and CDR2 (germline): MNHEY, SVGEGT. The CDR3 is made up of 15 amino acids. V was clipped by 8 bases and J by 2 bases, with 18 bases between them. The CDR3 loop is CASSPYLGTNTEAFF. The DNA of the CDR3 is TGTGCCAGCTCTCCCTATTTAGGGACCAACACTGAAGCTTTCTTT.

By frequency in the sample, this clonotype is medium-sized. This chain joins TRBV7-8 and TRBJ2-7; D is uncertain. Looked up from germline, CDR1 is SGHVS and CDR2 is FQNEAQ. The CDR3 spans 14 residues. Between the trimmed V and J ends, which lost 1 base and 2 bases, there was a span of 9 bases. The CDR3 bases are TGTGCCAGCAGCTTAGACCCTAACGCCTACGAGCAGTACTTC. Encoded protein: CASSLDPNAYEQYF. The whole variable domain, filled in from reference TRBV7-8 and TRBJ2-7, reads GAGVSQSPRYKVAKRGQDVALRCDPISGHVSLFWYQQALGQGPEFLTYFQNEAQLDKSGLPSDRFFAERPEGSVSTLKIQRTQQEDSAVYLCASSLDPNAYEQYFGPGTRLTVT.

This clonotype is labeled medium-sized (0.01 to 0.1%). The rearrangement links TRBV20-1 to TRBJ2-3; possibly TRBD2 for D (6 bases). Germline values: CDR1 DFQATT, CDR2 SNEGSKA (reference sequence). Trimming removed 4 bases from V and 8 bases from J, with 13 bases in between. The CDR3 has 12 amino acids. For the CDR3, the DNA is TGCAGTGCTACGTTCCCGGAGGGTACGCAGTATTTT. Encoded protein: CSATFPEGTQYF.

This clonotype turned up a few times. This chain links TRBV6-1 with TRBJ1-2; D call uncertain. Trimming removed 7 bases from V and 4 bases from J, with 10 bases in between. CDR1 is MNHNS, CDR2 SASEGT, per germline. The CDR3 is made up of 12 amino acids. The CDR3 protein is CASTFKGYGYTF. For the CDR3, the DNA is TGTGCCAGCACCTTTAAGGGCTATGGCTACACCTTC.

The rearrangement uses TRBV20-1 and TRBJ2-7; D not resolved. Germline-derived CDR1 and CDR2 are DFQATT and SNEGSKA (reference sequence). The V end lost 0 bases, the J end lost 2 bases, and 11 bases lay between the germline ends. The CDR3 contains 14 residues. The CDR3 is CSARDNPKPYEQYF. The CDR3, as DNA: TGCAGTGCTAGAGATAACCCTAAACCCTACGAGCAGTACTTC.

The genes are TRBV3-1 and TRBJ2-7, with 8 positions matching TRBD1. This CDR3 is 15 amino acids long. Germline assignment: CDR1 LGHDT and CDR2 YNNKEL (reference sequence). J was trimmed by 1 base and V by 0 bases; bases with no gene match: 2. The chain's CDR3 is CASSQDWTGSYEQYF. The CDR3 DNA sequence: TGTGCCAGCAGCCAAGACTGGACAGGGTCCTACGAGCAGTACTTC.

This clonotype showed up just a few times. This chain uses TRBV20-1 with TRBJ2-5, with 7 nucleotides matching TRBD2. Germline V CDR1 and CDR2: DFQATT, SNEGSKA (reference sequence). V shed 1 base, J shed 5 bases, and the junction held 10 bases outside the gene matches. This CDR3 comprises 15 residues. CDR3 residues: CSARGRGSRWETQYF. The CDR3 coding sequence is TGCAGTGCTAGAGGTCGCGGGAGTAGATGGGAGACCCAGTACTTC.

The V gene is TRBV13, the J gene TRBJ2-3; D not certain. This CDR3 is 16 amino acids long. Germline lookup yields CDR1 PRHDT and CDR2 FYEKMQ (reference sequence). Deletions cut 1 base from V and 3 bases from J, with 14 bases between. The CDR3: CASSLVREGETDTQYF. DNA for the CDR3: TGTGCCAGCAGCTTAGTTCGAGAAGGAGAGACAGATACGCAGTATTTT.

The genes are TRBV4-2 and TRBJ2-3; D is perhaps TRBD2 (5 bases). With 1 base removed from V and 1 base from J, the gap between germline ends came to 9 bases. Germline-derived CDR1 and CDR2 are LGHNA and YNFKEQ. CDR3 length: 15 residues. The CDR3 loop reads CASSQVVSGTDTQYF. In DNA, the CDR3 is TGTGCCAGCAGCCAAGTGGTTAGCGGCACAGATACGCAGTATTTT.

The chain carries TRBV20-1 and TRBJ1-6; D is perhaps TRBD1 (5 bases). The CDR3 sequence is 16 residues long. CDR1 DFQATT and CDR2 SNEGSKA come from the germline V gene (reference sequence). Trimming cost V 5 bases and J 0 bases, with 14 bases left between them. CDR3 sequence reads: CSARSAGSSYNSPLHF. In DNA, the CDR3 is TGCAGTGCTCGCTCGGCAGGGAGCTCCTATAATTCACCCCTCCACTTT.

The chain couples TRBV9 to TRBJ2-5, with D possibly matching TRBD1 (6 bases). CDR3 size: 16 residues. The germline CDR1 and CDR2 sequences are SGDLS and YYNGEE. V lost 0 bases, J lost 4 bases, and 16 bases lay in between. CDR3 in DNA: TGTGCCAGCAGCGTAGGAGGATTTTTAGGGGGAGAGACCCAGTACTTC. It encodes CASSVGGFLGGETQYF.

This clonotype was counted between two and nine times. This chain uses TRBV7-9 with TRBJ2-1; either TRBD1 or TRBD2 may supply D (5 bases each). The CDR3 runs 14 residues. Germline V gives CDR1 SEHNR, CDR2 FQNEAQ (reference sequence). Trimming cost V 5 bases and J 4 bases, with 12 bases left between them. CDR3 sequence: CASSPTGTYNEQFF. Here the CDR3 DNA reads TGTGCCAGCAGCCCGACGGGGACGTACAATGAGCAGTTCTTC.

This sequence joins TRBV5-4 and TRBJ2-7; tentative D call: TRBD1 (5 bases). CDR1 and CDR2 from the germline V gene are SGHNT and YYREEE (reference sequence). Trimming took off 1 base at V and 4 bases at J, with 24 bases between the two ends. The CDR3 has 18 residues. CDR3 region: CASSLLGSVGQGRYEQYF. CDR3 coding DNA: TGTGCCAGCAGCTTGCTCGGATCAGTCGGGCAGGGCAGGTACGAGCAGTACTTC.

This clonotype was seen a few times. CDR3 bases: TGTGCCAGCAGGCGACCAGGGTCTGAAAAACTGTTTTTT. It translates to CASRRPGSEKLFF. The chain combines TRBV6-5 with TRBJ1-4; D perhaps matches TRBD1 (5 bases). Trimming took 6 bases from V and 7 from J, leaving 12 bases between them. Germline CDR1 MNHEY, CDR2 SVGAGI. CDR3 length equals 13 residues.

The rearrangement joins TRBV19 to TRBJ2-2; TRBD2 aligns across 8 bases. The CDR3 sequence is 17 residues long. V was clipped by 5 bases and J by 0 bases; unmatched bases: 8. Germline CDR1 reads LNHDA; CDR2 reads SQIVND (reference sequence). CDR3 loop: CASSSVGLAANTGELFF. The CDR3 DNA reads TGTGCCAGTAGTTCCGTCGGACTAGCCGCGAACACCGGGGAGCTGTTTTTT.

The chain is built from TRBV6-6 and TRBJ1-1; D gene unclear. This CDR3 is built from 15 residues. Germline V gene sequence: CDR1 MNHNY, CDR2 SVGAGI (reference sequence). V dropped 3 bases and J dropped 1 base, with 12 bases sitting between them. CDR3 DNA sequence: TGTGCCAGCAGTTATAGAGGCGGAGAGAACACTGAAGCTTTCTTT. Amino acids: CASSYRGGENTEAFF.

This chain uses TRBV15 with TRBJ2-5, with 10 bases aligning to TRBD2. The CDR3 covers 17 residues. Germline V CDR1 and CDR2: LNHNV, YYDKDF (reference sequence). V gave up 0 bases and J gave up 2 bases; unmatched junction bases: 6. CDR3 sequence reads: CATSRDHTSGTQETQYF. The CDR3 DNA follows: TGTGCCACCAGCAGAGATCATACTAGCGGGACACAAGAGACCCAGTACTTC.

This clonotype was seen a few times. The rearrangement joins TRBV12-3 or TRBV12-4 to TRBJ1-5; no firm D call. The CDR3 covers 15 residues. Trimming pared 7 bases from V and 2 bases from J, leaving 15 bases between. Written as DNA, the CDR3 is TGTGCCAGCATGGGGTTAGCAGAGGGCAATCAGCCCCAGCATTTT. This encodes CASMGLAEGNQPQHF.